A selection of T cell receptor beta chains follows, all from one sample in a study of T-cell reconstitution after alpha-beta-depleted transplantation in children. One entry per CDR3 protein results from TCRdb running MiXCR on the PCR reads. The data hold approximately 520,000 distinct CDR3 sequences, with about an eighth observed a single time. The specimen comprised PBMCs, mostly from graft donor cells, sampled 180 days after TCRalphabeta/CD19-depleted stem cell transplant. The receptors were sampled from a female patient younger than 10 who had a stem cell transplant for aplastic anemia, so the T cells may come from the graft donor. The CDR3 runs from the conserved cysteine through the conserved F or W. A D gene is named only where the DNA matches it firmly. Clone size, where shown, is once, few, many, or a class for clones that have expanded.

clone size: few
J gene: TRBJ2-3
D gene: TRBD1
CDR3 length: 17
V gene: TRBV9
CDR3 DNA: TGTGCCAGCAGCGTAGCAATACAGGGGGTCCGCACAGATACGCAGTATTTT
CDR3 protein: CASSVAIQGVRTDTQYF

clone size: few
J gene: TRBJ1-5
D gene: NA
CDR3 length: 13
V gene: TRBV9
CDR3 DNA: TGTGCCAGCAGCGTAGGACCTGATCAGCCCCAGCATTTT
CDR3 protein: CASSVGPDQPQHF

clone size: few
J gene: TRBJ2-1
D gene: TRBD2
CDR3 length: 15
V gene: TRBV7-2
CDR3 DNA: TGTGCCAGCAGCCCGAGCGGGAGCCCCTACAATGAGCAGTTCTTC
CDR3 protein: CASSPSGSPYNEQFF

clone size: NA
J gene: TRBJ2-1
D gene: TRBD1
CDR3 length: 15
V gene: TRBV9
CDR3 DNA: TGTGCCAGCAGCGTAGGGACAGGGCTGGCGAATGAGCAGTTCTTC
CDR3 protein: CASSVGTGLANEQFF

clone size: NA
J gene: TRBJ2-7
D gene: TRBD2
CDR3 length: 16
V gene: TRBV20-1
CDR3 DNA: TGCAGTGCTAGAGTGATCTTGGGGACTACCCCCGGCGAGCAGTACTTC
CDR3 protein: CSARVILGTTPGEQYF

clone size: few
J gene: TRBJ2-1
D gene: NA
CDR3 length: 16
V gene: TRBV3-1
CDR3 DNA: TGTGCCAGCAGCCAAGGTCATAGGAGCAGGTACAATGAGCAGTTCTTC
CDR3 protein: CASSQGHRSRYNEQFF

clone size: NA
J gene: TRBJ2-1
D gene: NA
CDR3 length: 14
V gene: TRBV20-1
CDR3 DNA: TGCAGTGCTAGACCCGGGATCGCCTACAATGAGCAGTTCTTC
CDR3 protein: CSARPGIAYNEQFF

clone size: NA
J gene: TRBJ2-3
D gene: TRBD2
CDR3 length: 14
V gene: TRBV19
CDR3 DNA: TGTGCCAGCCGACTAGCGGGAAGGTCAGATACGCAGTATTTT
CDR3 protein: CASRLAGRSDTQYF

clone size: NA
J gene: TRBJ2-7
D gene: NA
CDR3 length: 17
V gene: TRBV12-3/TRBV12-4
CDR3 DNA: TGTGCCAGCAGTTTACGGCCTCCGCTCCTGTATGCCTACGAGCAGTACTTC
CDR3 protein: CASSLRPPLLYAYEQYF

clone size: few
J gene: TRBJ1-1
D gene: NA
CDR3 length: 16
V gene: TRBV6-1
CDR3 DNA: TGTGCCAAACCGTGGCAGGGAGAACCTATGAACACTGAAGCTTTCTTT
CDR3 protein: CAKPWQGEPMNTEAFF

clone size: few
J gene: TRBJ2-1
D gene: NA
CDR3 length: 15
V gene: TRBV27
CDR3 DNA: TGTGCCAGCAGTTTCGTGCGGGGAGTTTACAATGAGCAGTTCTTC
CDR3 protein: CASSFVRGVYNEQFF

clone size: few
J gene: TRBJ2-1
D gene: NA
CDR3 length: 12
V gene: TRBV7-9
CDR3 DNA: TGTGCCAGCAGCCCACCTACGGCAGTGAAGTTCTTC
CDR3 protein: CASSPPTAVKFF

clone size: few
J gene: TRBJ2-7
D gene: NA
CDR3 length: 9
V gene: TRBV20-1
CDR3 DNA: TGCAGTGCAGGGCACGAGCAGTACTTC
CDR3 protein: CSAGHEQYF

clone size: many
J gene: TRBJ1-1
D gene: TRBD1
CDR3 length: 14
V gene: TRBV12-3/TRBV12-4
CDR3 DNA: TGTGCCAGCAGCCGTACAGGGGGTCAGGGTGAAGCTTTCTTT
CDR3 protein: CASSRTGGQGEAFF

clone size: NA
J gene: TRBJ2-2
D gene: TRBD2
CDR3 length: 13
V gene: TRBV20-1
CDR3 DNA: TGCAGTGCTCCGGGACTAGGGGCCGGGGAGCTGTTTTTT
CDR3 protein: CSAPGLGAGELFF

clone size: NA
J gene: TRBJ1-2
D gene: NA
CDR3 length: 18
V gene: TRBV20-1
CDR3 DNA: TGCAGTGCTAGAGATATGTTAGAGGGCTACTCCACTAACTATGGCTACACCTTC
CDR3 protein: CSARDMLEGYSTNYGYTF

clone size: few
J gene: TRBJ2-3
D gene: NA
CDR3 length: 16
V gene: TRBV29-1
CDR3 DNA: TGCAGCGTTGAAGCGGGCGGGCGGGGAGCGGTTCATACGCAGTATTTT
CDR3 protein: CSVEAGGRGAVHTQYF

clone size: NA
J gene: TRBJ1-3
D gene: NA
CDR3 length: 17
V gene: TRBV4-3
CDR3 DNA: TGCGCCAGCAGCCAAGACGCGCCAAGACGGGGAGGAAACACCATATATTTT
CDR3 protein: CASSQDAPRRGGNTIYF

clone size: few
J gene: TRBJ2-7
D gene: TRBD1
CDR3 length: 14
V gene: TRBV29-1
CDR3 DNA: TGCAGCGTTGAAAGTCCGGGACAGACCTACGAGCAGTACTTC
CDR3 protein: CSVESPGQTYEQYF

clone size: few
J gene: TRBJ1-6
D gene: NA
CDR3 length: 16
V gene: TRBV7-8
CDR3 DNA: TGTGCCAGCAGCGCAGGGTTTCAATCCTATAATTCACCCCTCCACTTT
CDR3 protein: CASSAGFQSYNSPLHF

clone size: few
J gene: TRBJ2-1
D gene: NA
CDR3 length: 12
V gene: TRBV5-6
CDR3 DNA: TGTGCCAGCAGAGGGGATCGGAATGAGCAGTTCTTC
CDR3 protein: CASRGDRNEQFF

clone size: few
J gene: TRBJ2-1
D gene: NA
CDR3 length: 16
V gene: TRBV6-2/TRBV6-3
CDR3 DNA: TGTGCCAGCAGTTACTCGAGTGAGAGGTTCAACAATGAGCAGTTCTTC
CDR3 protein: CASSYSSERFNNEQFF

clone size: few
J gene: TRBJ1-5
D gene: NA
CDR3 length: 13
V gene: TRBV12-3/TRBV12-4
CDR3 DNA: TGTGCCAGCAGCCACGACAGAAATCAGCCCCAGCATTTT
CDR3 protein: CASSHDRNQPQHF

clone size: many
J gene: TRBJ2-5
D gene: NA
CDR3 length: 13
V gene: TRBV5-8
CDR3 DNA: TGTGCCAGCAGCATTAAAGGCCAAGAGACCCAGTACTTC
CDR3 protein: CASSIKGQETQYF

clone size: few
J gene: TRBJ1-5
D gene: NA
CDR3 length: 14
V gene: TRBV3-1
CDR3 DNA: TGTGCCAGCAGCCAAGGAGATGGGTTCCAGCCCCAGCATTTT
CDR3 protein: CASSQGDGFQPQHF

clone size: few
J gene: TRBJ1-4
D gene: NA
CDR3 length: 14
V gene: TRBV12-3/TRBV12-4
CDR3 DNA: TGTGCCAGCAGACCGGGACTTTTTCCCGAAAAACTGTTTTTT
CDR3 protein: CASRPGLFPEKLFF

clone size: many
J gene: TRBJ2-4
D gene: NA
CDR3 length: 16
V gene: TRBV18
CDR3 DNA: TGTGCCAGCTCACCGTGGGGACCACTAGCCAAAAACATTCAGTACTTC
CDR3 protein: CASSPWGPLAKNIQYF

clone size: many
J gene: TRBJ2-3
D gene: TRBD2
CDR3 length: 15
V gene: TRBV20-1
CDR3 DNA: TGCAGTGCTCTTAGGGCTAGCGGGACCACAGATACGCAGTATTTT
CDR3 protein: CSALRASGTTDTQYF

clone size: few
J gene: TRBJ2-7
D gene: NA
CDR3 length: 14
V gene: TRBV4-3
CDR3 DNA: TGCGCCAGCAGCCGGCACGGGACCTTCTACGAGCAGTACTTC
CDR3 protein: CASSRHGTFYEQYF

clone size: NA
J gene: TRBJ2-1
D gene: NA
CDR3 length: 10
V gene: TRBV6-2/TRBV6-3
CDR3 DNA: TGTGCCAGCAGCGGAGGGCCAAAGTTCTTC
CDR3 protein: CASSGGPKFF

clone size: NA
J gene: TRBJ2-5
D gene: TRBD2
CDR3 length: 16
V gene: TRBV4-2
CDR3 DNA: TGTGCCAGCAGCCGGACTAGCGGGAGGGATGGAGAGACCCAGTACTTC
CDR3 protein: CASSRTSGRDGETQYF

clone size: NA
J gene: TRBJ2-3
D gene: NA
CDR3 length: 15
V gene: TRBV5-1
CDR3 DNA: TGCGCCAGCAGCTTGGTCGCAGGGGAGGCAGATACGCAGTATTTT
CDR3 protein: CASSLVAGEADTQYF

clone size: few
J gene: TRBJ2-1
D gene: NA
CDR3 length: 15
V gene: TRBV6-2/TRBV6-3
CDR3 DNA: TGTGCCACCCTACCGGGACTCAAAGGTCAGAATGAGCAGTTCTTC
CDR3 protein: CATLPGLKGQNEQFF

clone size: many
J gene: TRBJ2-1
D gene: NA
CDR3 length: 16
V gene: TRBV5-6
CDR3 DNA: TGTGCCAGCAGCTTAAGGATGGTCAGGTCCTACAATGAGCAGTTCTTC
CDR3 protein: CASSLRMVRSYNEQFF

clone size: few
J gene: TRBJ2-2
D gene: NA
CDR3 length: 14
V gene: TRBV6-1
CDR3 DNA: TGTGCCAGCAGTAGAATCATGGACACCGGGGAGCTGTTTTTT
CDR3 protein: CASSRIMDTGELFF

clone size: few
J gene: TRBJ2-5
D gene: TRBD2
CDR3 length: 14
V gene: TRBV12-3/TRBV12-4
CDR3 DNA: TGTGCCAGCAGTCAGCGGGACGGGCAAGAGACCCAGTACTTC
CDR3 protein: CASSQRDGQETQYF

clone size: NA
J gene: TRBJ2-2
D gene: NA
CDR3 length: 15
V gene: TRBV11-3
CDR3 DNA: TGTGCCAGCAGCTTAACCCGACAGAACACCGGGGAGCTGTTTTTT
CDR3 protein: CASSLTRQNTGELFF

clone size: few
J gene: TRBJ1-3
D gene: NA
CDR3 length: 14
V gene: TRBV29-1
CDR3 DNA: TGCAGCGTTGTCGTCGGACGGGGTGGAAACACCATATATTTT
CDR3 protein: CSVVVGRGGNTIYF

clone size: few
J gene: TRBJ1-5
D gene: NA
CDR3 length: 16
V gene: TRBV12-3/TRBV12-4
CDR3 DNA: TGTGCCAGCAGTTTACCCCGGGGTGCTAGCAATCAGCCCCAGCATTTT
CDR3 protein: CASSLPRGASNQPQHF

clone size: NA
J gene: TRBJ2-7
D gene: NA
CDR3 length: 15
V gene: TRBV28
CDR3 DNA: TGTGCCAGCAGCCCGATAGGGGAAGGGTCCTACGAGCAGTACTTC
CDR3 protein: CASSPIGEGSYEQYF

clone size: NA
J gene: TRBJ2-5
D gene: NA
CDR3 length: 16
V gene: TRBV7-2
CDR3 DNA: TGTGCCAGCAGCTTAGACTACTGGGGGAGGCAAGAGACCCAGTACTTC
CDR3 protein: CASSLDYWGRQETQYF

clone size: NA
J gene: TRBJ2-1
D gene: TRBD2
CDR3 length: 16
V gene: TRBV24-1
CDR3 DNA: TGTGCCACCAGTGATTCTAGCGGGGATCGCTACAATGAGCAGTTCTTC
CDR3 protein: CATSDSSGDRYNEQFF

clone size: NA
J gene: TRBJ2-2
D gene: TRBD1
CDR3 length: 13
V gene: TRBV7-9
CDR3 DNA: TGTGCCAGCCGGGACAGGGGAACCGGGGAGCTGTTTTTT
CDR3 protein: CASRDRGTGELFF

clone size: many
J gene: TRBJ1-5
D gene: NA
CDR3 length: 12
V gene: TRBV29-1
CDR3 DNA: TGCAGCGTTAGCATGAAGGGACAGCCCCAGCATTTT
CDR3 protein: CSVSMKGQPQHF

clone size: NA
J gene: TRBJ1-1
D gene: NA
CDR3 length: 14
V gene: TRBV7-9
CDR3 DNA: TGTGCCAGCAGCTTATCCGGGGTGAACACTGAAGCTTTCTTT
CDR3 protein: CASSLSGVNTEAFF

clone size: few
J gene: TRBJ1-2
D gene: TRBD1
CDR3 length: 14
V gene: TRBV28
CDR3 DNA: TGTGCCAGCAGCTGGGGACAGGGGGCTAATGGCTACACCTTC
CDR3 protein: CASSWGQGANGYTF

clone size: NA
J gene: TRBJ1-1
D gene: NA
CDR3 length: 11
V gene: TRBV5-1
CDR3 DNA: TGCGCCAGCAGGTCAGGAGTAGAAGCTTTCTTT
CDR3 protein: CASRSGVEAFF

clone size: NA
J gene: TRBJ2-5
D gene: TRBD1
CDR3 length: 14
V gene: TRBV20-1
CDR3 DNA: TGCAGTGCCCAACAGGGGGCGCCTCAAGAGACCCAGTACTTC
CDR3 protein: CSAQQGAPQETQYF

clone size: NA
J gene: TRBJ2-2
D gene: TRBD1
CDR3 length: 16
V gene: TRBV20-1
CDR3 DNA: TGCAGTGCTAGAGACGCGACAGGGGCAAACACCGGGGAGCTGTTTTTT
CDR3 protein: CSARDATGANTGELFF

clone size: NA
J gene: TRBJ1-4
D gene: NA
CDR3 length: 18
V gene: TRBV11-2
CDR3 DNA: TGTGCCAGCAGCTTAGTGACCCGGTCACTCCTTGTTCGTGAAAAACTGTTTTTT
CDR3 protein: CASSLVTRSLLVREKLFF

clone size: NA
J gene: TRBJ2-1
D gene: NA
CDR3 length: 21
V gene: TRBV11-2
CDR3 DNA: TGTGCCAGCAGCTGCCCACAACCGCCGGGACATCCGAAAACTGAATACAATGAGCAGTTCTTC
CDR3 protein: CASSCPQPPGHPKTEYNEQFF

clone size: NA
J gene: TRBJ2-5
D gene: NA
CDR3 length: 16
V gene: TRBV5-1
CDR3 DNA: TGCGCCAGCCTACAGGGATCGGCCAACCTCCAAGAGACCCAGTACTTC
CDR3 protein: CASLQGSANLQETQYF

clone size: many
J gene: TRBJ2-3
D gene: NA
CDR3 length: 15
V gene: TRBV10-3
CDR3 DNA: TGTGCCATCGGAGTAGGGGCCCGGAGCACAGATACGCAGTATTTT
CDR3 protein: CAIGVGARSTDTQYF